This record concerns one T cell receptor beta chain sequence. This record belongs to a study of blood T cell repertoires in COVID-19. Study-level information: Donors in the United States, Italy and Spain gave samples during acute or convalescent COVID-19. T cells, B-cell-depleted T cells, or PBMCs supplied cDNA or gDNA.

Original processing methods: Counts of nucleated cells, estimated from reference gene primer amplification, were obtained. Data came from immunoSEQ multiplex PCR; TCRdb stores just in-frame clones and leaves some out. V, J and clone size derive from that table, while D and trimming were established from the DNA sequence. The table records about 36,000 clones, approximately 80% of them present only once. Per the germline V gene, CDR1 is MNHEY and CDR2 is SVGAGI. The V end lost 0 bases, the J end lost 6 bases, and 15 bases lay between the germline ends. CDR3 size: 16 residues. This sequence was found in a human donor in a cohort sampled during active COVID-19. The chain combines TRBV6-5 with TRBJ2-1; possible D gene TRBD2, 7 bases. The sequenced sample was peripheral blood. CDR3: CASSYSRRGGGNEQFF. DNA for the CDR3: TGTGCCAGCAGTTACTCGAGAAGGGGAGGGGGCAATGAGCAGTTCTTC.